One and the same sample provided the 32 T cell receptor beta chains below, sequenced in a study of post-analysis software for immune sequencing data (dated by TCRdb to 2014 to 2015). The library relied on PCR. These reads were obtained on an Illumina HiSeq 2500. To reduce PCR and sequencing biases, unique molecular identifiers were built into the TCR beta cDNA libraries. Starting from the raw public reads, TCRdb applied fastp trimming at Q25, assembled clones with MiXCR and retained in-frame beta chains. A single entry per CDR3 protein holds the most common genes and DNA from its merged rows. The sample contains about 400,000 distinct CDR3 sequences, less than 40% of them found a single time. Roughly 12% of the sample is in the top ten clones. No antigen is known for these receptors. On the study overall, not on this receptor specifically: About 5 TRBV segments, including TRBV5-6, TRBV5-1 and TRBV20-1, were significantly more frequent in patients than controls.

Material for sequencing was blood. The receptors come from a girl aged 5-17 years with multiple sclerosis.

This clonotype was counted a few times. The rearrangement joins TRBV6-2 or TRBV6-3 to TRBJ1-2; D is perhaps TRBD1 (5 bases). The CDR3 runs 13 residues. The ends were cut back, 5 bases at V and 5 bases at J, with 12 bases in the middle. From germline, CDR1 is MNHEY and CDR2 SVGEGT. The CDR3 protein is CASSPQGEYGYTF. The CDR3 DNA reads TGTGCCAGCAGTCCGCAGGGAGAGTATGGCTACACCTTC.

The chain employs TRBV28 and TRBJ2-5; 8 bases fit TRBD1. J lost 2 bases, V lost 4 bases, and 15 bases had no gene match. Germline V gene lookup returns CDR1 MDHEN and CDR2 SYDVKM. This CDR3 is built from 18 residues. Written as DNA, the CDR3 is TGTGCCAGCAGTTCCACCGCGGGACAGGACCTGGGGCAAGAGACCCAGTACTTC. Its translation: CASSSTAGQDLGQETQYF.

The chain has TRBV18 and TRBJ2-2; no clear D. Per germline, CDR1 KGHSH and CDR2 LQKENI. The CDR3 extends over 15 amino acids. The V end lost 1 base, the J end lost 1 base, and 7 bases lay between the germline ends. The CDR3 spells CASSPQAGNTGELFF. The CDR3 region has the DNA TGTGCCAGCTCACCACAGGCAGGGAACACCGGGGAGCTGTTTTTT.

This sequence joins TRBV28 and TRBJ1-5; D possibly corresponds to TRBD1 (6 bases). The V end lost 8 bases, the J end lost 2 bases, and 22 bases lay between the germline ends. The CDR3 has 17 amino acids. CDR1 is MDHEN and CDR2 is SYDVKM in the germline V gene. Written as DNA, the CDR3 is TGTGCCAGCCTGGGTGCTTGGGACACCGCGGGCAATCAGCCCCAGCATTTT. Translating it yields CASLGAWDTAGNQPQHF.

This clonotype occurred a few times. CDR3 protein: CSVEDGNLYEQYF. CDR3 coding DNA: TGCAGCGTTGAAGATGGTAATCTCTACGAGCAGTACTTC. The chain combines TRBV29-1 with TRBJ2-7, with D unresolved. In germline, CDR1 is SQVTM, CDR2 ANQGSEA. The germline V and J ends were trimmed by 0 bases and 3 bases, with 9 bases remaining between them. The length of the CDR3 is 13 residues.

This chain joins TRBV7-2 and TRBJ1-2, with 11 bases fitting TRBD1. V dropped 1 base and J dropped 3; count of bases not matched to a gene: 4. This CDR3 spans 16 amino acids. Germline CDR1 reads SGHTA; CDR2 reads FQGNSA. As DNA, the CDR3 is TGTGCCAGCAGCTTAGGCGGACAGGGGGCCGACTATGGCTACACCTTC. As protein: CASSLGGQGADYGYTF.

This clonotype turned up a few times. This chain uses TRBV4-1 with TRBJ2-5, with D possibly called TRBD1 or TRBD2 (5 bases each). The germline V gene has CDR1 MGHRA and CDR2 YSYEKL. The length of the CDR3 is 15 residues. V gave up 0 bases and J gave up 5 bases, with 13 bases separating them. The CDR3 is CASSQDRLAGETQYF. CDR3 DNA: TGCGCCAGCAGCCAAGATAGGCTAGCAGGGGAGACCCAGTACTTC.

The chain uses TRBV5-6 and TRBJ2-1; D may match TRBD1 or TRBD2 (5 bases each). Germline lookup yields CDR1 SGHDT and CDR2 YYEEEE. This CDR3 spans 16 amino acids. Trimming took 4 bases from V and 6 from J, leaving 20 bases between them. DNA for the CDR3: TGTGCCAGCAGCCCGGGGATAAGACAGACGGTCAATGAGCAGTTCTTC. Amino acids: CASSPGIRQTVNEQFF.

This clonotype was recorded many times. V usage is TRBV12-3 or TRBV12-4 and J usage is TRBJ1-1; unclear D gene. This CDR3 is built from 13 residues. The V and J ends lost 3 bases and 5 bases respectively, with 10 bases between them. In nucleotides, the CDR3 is TGTGCCAGCAGTTTGTTCCAGGAAACTGAAGCTTTCTTT. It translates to CASSLFQETEAFF.

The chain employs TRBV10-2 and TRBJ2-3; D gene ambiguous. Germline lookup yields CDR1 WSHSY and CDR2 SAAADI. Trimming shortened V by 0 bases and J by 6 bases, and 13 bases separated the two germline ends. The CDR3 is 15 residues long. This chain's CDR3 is CASSESIDGSDTQYF. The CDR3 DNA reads TGCGCCAGCAGTGAGTCGATAGATGGATCTGATACGCAGTATTTT.

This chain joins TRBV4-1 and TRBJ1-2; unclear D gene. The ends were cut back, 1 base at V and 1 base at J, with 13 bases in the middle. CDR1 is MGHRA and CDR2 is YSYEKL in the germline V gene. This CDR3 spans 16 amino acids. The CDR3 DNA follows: TGCGCCAGCAGCCAAGGGGTAGGGCTTAATAACTATGGCTACACCTTC. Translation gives CASSQGVGLNNYGYTF.

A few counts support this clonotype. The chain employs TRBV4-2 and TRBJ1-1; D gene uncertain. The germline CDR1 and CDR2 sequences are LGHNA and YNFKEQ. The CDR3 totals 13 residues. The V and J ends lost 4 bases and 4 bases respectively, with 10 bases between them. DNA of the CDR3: TGTGCCAGCAGCCCCCCGGGAATCACTGAAGCTTTCTTT. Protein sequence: CASSPPGITEAFF.

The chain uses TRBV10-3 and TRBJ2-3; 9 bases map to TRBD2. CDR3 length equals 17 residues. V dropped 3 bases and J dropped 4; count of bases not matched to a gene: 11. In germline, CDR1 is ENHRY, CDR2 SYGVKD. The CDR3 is CAISEYRASGAPDTQYF. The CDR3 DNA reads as TGTGCCATCAGTGAATATAGGGCTAGCGGGGCCCCAGATACGCAGTATTTT.

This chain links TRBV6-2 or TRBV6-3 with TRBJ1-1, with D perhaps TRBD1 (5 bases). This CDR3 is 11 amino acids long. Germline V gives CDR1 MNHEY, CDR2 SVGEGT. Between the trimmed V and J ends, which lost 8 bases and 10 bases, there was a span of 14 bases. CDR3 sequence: CASSSRGSAFF. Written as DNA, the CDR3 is TGTGCCAGCTCCTCACGGGGGTCAGCTTTCTTT.

CDR3 in amino acids: CSAKHSSLAGVSYEQYF. The CDR3 nucleotides read TGCAGTGCTAAGCATTCCTCCCTAGCGGGTGTCTCCTACGAGCAGTACTTC. The chain recombines TRBV20-1 with TRBJ2-7, with 8 bases matching TRBD2. Looked up from germline, CDR1 is DFQATT and CDR2 is SNEGSKA (reference sequence). With 4 bases clipped from V and 0 bases from J, the junction kept 14 bases outside the gene matches. The CDR3 has 17 residues.

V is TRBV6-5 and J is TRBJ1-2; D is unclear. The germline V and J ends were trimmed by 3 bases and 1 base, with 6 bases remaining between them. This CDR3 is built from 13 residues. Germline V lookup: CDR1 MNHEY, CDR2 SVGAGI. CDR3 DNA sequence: TGTGCCAGCAGTTATACCTATAACTATGGCTACACCTTC. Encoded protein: CASSYTYNYGYTF.

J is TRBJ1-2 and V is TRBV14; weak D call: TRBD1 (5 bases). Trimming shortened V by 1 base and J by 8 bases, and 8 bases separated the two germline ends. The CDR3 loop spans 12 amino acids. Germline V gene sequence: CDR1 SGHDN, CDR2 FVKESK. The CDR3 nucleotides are TGTGCCAGCAGCCAAGCAAGGGGCGGCTACACCTTC. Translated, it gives CASSQARGGYTF.

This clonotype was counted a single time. The CDR3 spells CASSLRGDNEQFF. CDR3 DNA sequence: TGTGCCAGCAGCCTCCGGGGAGACAATGAGCAGTTCTTC. The chain couples TRBV3-1 to TRBJ2-1; the D gene is possibly TRBD2 (5 bases). The CDR3 has 13 residues. Trimming stripped 4 bases from V and 5 bases from J, with 9 bases between. From germline, CDR1 is LGHDT and CDR2 YNNKEL (reference sequence).

CDR3 DNA: TGCAGTGCTAGTCAGTCAGTTGGACCTAATCAGCCCCAGCATTTT. It translates to CSASQSVGPNQPQHF. V is TRBV20-1 and J is TRBJ1-5, with D unresolved. The V gene's germline CDR1 is DFQATT and CDR2 SNEGSKA (reference sequence). The CDR3 sequence is 15 residues long. V lost 3 bases to trimming and J lost 4 bases, with 16 bases between them.

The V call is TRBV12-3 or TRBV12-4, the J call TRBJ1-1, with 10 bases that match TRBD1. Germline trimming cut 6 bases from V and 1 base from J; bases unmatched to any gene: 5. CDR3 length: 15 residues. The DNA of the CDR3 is TGTGCCAGCAGGCAGGACAGGGGGGCGAACACTGAAGCTTTCTTT. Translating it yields CASRQDRGANTEAFF.

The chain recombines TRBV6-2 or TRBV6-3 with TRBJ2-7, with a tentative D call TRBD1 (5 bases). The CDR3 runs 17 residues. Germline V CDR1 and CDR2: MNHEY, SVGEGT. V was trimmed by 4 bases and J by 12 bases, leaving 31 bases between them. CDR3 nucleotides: TGTGCCAGCAGTTCTGGCAGGGTTAGGTCAACCAAAAACATTCGGTACTTC. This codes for CASSSGRVRSTKNIRYF.

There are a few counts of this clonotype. The DNA for the CDR3 is TGTGCCACCAGCAGCCGGACAGGGTATAGGGAGACCCAGTACTTC. This gives the protein CATSSRTGYRETQYF. V and J are TRBV15 and TRBJ2-5; 8 bases are a match to TRBD1. The J segment lost 5 bases and the V segment lost 3 bases, leaving 8 bases of the junction unmatched. CDR3 length: 15 amino acids. Germline CDR1 LNHNV, CDR2 YYDKDF (reference sequence).

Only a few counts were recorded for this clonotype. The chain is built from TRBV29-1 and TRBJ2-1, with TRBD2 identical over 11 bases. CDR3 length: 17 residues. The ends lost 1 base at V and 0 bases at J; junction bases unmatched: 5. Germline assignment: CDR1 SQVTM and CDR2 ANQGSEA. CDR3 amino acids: CSVEGLAGGSSYNEQFF. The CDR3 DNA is TGCAGCGTTGAAGGCCTAGCGGGGGGCAGCTCCTACAATGAGCAGTTCTTC.

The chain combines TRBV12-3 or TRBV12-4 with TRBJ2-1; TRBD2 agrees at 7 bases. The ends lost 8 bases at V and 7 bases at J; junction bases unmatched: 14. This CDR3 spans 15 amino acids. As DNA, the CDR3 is TGTGCCAGCGGGGATCTACGGACTAGTATGAATGAGCAGTTCTTC. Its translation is CASGDLRTSMNEQFF.

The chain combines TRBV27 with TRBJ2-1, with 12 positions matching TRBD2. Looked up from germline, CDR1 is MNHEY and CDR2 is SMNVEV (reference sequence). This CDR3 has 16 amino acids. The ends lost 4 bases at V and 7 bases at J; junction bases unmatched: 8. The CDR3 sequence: CASSYILAGGQNEQFF. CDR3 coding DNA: TGTGCCAGCAGTTATATCCTAGCGGGGGGGCAGAATGAGCAGTTCTTC.

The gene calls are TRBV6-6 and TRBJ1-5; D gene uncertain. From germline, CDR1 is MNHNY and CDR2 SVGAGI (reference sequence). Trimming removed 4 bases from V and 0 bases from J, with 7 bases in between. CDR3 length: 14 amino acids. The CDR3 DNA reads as TGTGCCAGCAGTTCGGCCGCTAGCAATCAGCCCCAGCATTTT. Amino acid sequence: CASSSAASNQPQHF.

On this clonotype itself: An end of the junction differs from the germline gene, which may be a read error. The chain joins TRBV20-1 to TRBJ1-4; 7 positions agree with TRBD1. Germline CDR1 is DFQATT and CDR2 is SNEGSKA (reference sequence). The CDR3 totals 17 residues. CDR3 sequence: CSARDPRTGTTDEKLFF. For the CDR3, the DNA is TGCAGTGCTAGAGACCCGAGGACAGGCACAACTGATGAAAAACTGTTTTTT.

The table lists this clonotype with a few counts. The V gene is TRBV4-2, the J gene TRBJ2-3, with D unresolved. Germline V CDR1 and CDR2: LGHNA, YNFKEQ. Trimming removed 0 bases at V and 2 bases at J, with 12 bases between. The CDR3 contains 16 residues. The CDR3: CASSQDHPNPTDTQYF. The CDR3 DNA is TGTGCCAGCAGCCAAGATCACCCAAATCCCACAGATACGCAGTATTTT.

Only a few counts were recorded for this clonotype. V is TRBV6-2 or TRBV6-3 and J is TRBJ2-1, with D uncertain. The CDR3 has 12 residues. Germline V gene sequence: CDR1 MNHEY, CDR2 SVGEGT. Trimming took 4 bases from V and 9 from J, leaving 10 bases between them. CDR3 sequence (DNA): TGTGCCAGCAGTTCTAGTCTGGGTGAGCAGTTCTTC. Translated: CASSSSLGEQFF.

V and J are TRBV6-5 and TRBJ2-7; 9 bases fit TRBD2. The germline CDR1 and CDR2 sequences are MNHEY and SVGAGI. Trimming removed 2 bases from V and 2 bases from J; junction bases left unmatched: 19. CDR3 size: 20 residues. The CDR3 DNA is TGTGCCAGCAGTTACGCCGGGGGCGGCGGGAGGGCCGTAGTCCCCTACGAGCAGTACTTC. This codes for CASSYAGGGGRAVVPYEQYF.

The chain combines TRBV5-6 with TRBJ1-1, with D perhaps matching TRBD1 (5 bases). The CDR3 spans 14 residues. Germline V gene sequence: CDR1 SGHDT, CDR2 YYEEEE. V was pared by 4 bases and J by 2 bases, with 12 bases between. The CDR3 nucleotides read TGTGCCAGCAGCCCGGGACGGATAAACACTGAAGCTTTCTTT. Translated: CASSPGRINTEAFF.

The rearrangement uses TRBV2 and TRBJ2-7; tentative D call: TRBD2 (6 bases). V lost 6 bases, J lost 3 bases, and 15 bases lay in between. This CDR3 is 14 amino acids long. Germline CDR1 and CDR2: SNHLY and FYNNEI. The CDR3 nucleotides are TGTGCCAGCAGCGACCGGGGGTTCTACTACGAGCAGTACTTC. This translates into CASSDRGFYYEQYF.